This passage covers 11 T cell receptor beta chains from one sample sequenced in a study of blood T cell repertoires in COVID-19. The table came from immunoSEQ multiplex PCR; TCRdb's copy has only in-frame clones and leaves some out. The table lists around 310,000 clones, around nine tenths of them singletons, with less than 6.5% in the top ten. Input material: PBMCs or T cells enriched from blood (not recorded which). These receptors were obtained from a man under 40 who had recovered from COVID-19.

The chain employs TRBV2 and TRBJ2-7, with TRBD2 matching 9 bases. V was pared by 0 bases and J by 3 bases, with 6 bases of the junction left unmatched. This CDR3 comprises 16 residues. The V gene's germline CDR1 is SNHLY and CDR2 FYNNEI. DNA of the CDR3: TGTGCCAGCAGTGAAGCTGCGCTAGCGGGACTCTACGAGCAGTACTTC. Its protein is CASSEAALAGLYEQYF.

V and J are TRBV30 and TRBJ2-6, with D unclear. CDR1 and CDR2 from the germline V gene are GTSNPN and SVGIG (reference sequence). The CDR3 runs to 16 residues. V shed 0 bases and J shed 4 bases, with 13 bases lying between them. The CDR3 DNA reads as TGTGCCTGGAGTGTATTGGTGGGCCAGGGGGCCAACGTCCTGACTTTC. Protein sequence: CAWSVLVGQGANVLTF.

In this sample, this clone turned up a few times. The rearrangement uses TRBV18 and TRBJ1-2; D is unresolved. The CDR3 is 13 amino acids. CDR1 and CDR2 (germline): KGHSH, LQKENI. V lost 6 bases and J 2 bases, leaving 10 bases between the germline ends. The CDR3 loop is CASSSDTNYGYTF. DNA of the CDR3: TGTGCCAGCTCTTCCGACACCAACTATGGCTACACCTTC.

This clone was seen only once. The V call is TRBV11-2, the J call TRBJ1-2, with D maybe TRBD1 (6 bases). The germline V gene has CDR1 SGHAT and CDR2 FQNNGV. V gave up 8 bases and J gave up 4 bases, with 17 bases separating them. This CDR3 contains 14 residues. DNA for the CDR3: TGTGCCAGCCATCAGCCGGGGGGCGCCTATGGCTACACCTTC. It specifies CASHQPGGAYGYTF.

This clone was counted a single time. The J gene is TRBJ2-7, the V gene TRBV28; no clear D. CDR3 length: 15 residues. The germline V and J ends were trimmed by 5 bases and 4 bases, with 18 bases remaining between them. The germline CDR1 and CDR2 sequences are MDHEN and SYDVKM. The CDR3, as DNA: TGTGCCAGCAGTCCTACAGCTACTTACCCATACGAGCAGTACTTC. Translating it yields CASSPTATYPYEQYF.

The chain recombines TRBV13 with TRBJ2-2; 8 bases align to TRBD2. With V trimmed by 3 bases and J by 5 bases, 8 bases remained unmatched. This CDR3 has 16 amino acids. Germline V gives CDR1 PRHDT, CDR2 FYEKMQ (reference sequence). The DNA for the CDR3 is TGTGCCAGCAGCTTGTTTGGTAGCGGGGTAACCGGGGAGCTGTTTTTT. Its protein product is CASSLFGSGVTGELFF. Variable domain in full (rest from reference TRBV13 and TRBJ2-2): AAGVIQSPRHLIKEKRETATLKCYPIPRHDTVYWYQQGPGQDPQFLISFYEKMQSDKGSIPDRFSAQQFSDYHSELNMSSLELGDSALYFCASSLFGSGVTGELFFGEGSRLTVL.

J is TRBJ2-1 and V is TRBV11-2; 14 bases fit TRBD2. The germline V gene has CDR1 SGHAT and CDR2 FQNNGV. The V and J ends lost 5 bases and 2 bases, in that order; junction bases with no gene match: 8. The CDR3 totals 18 residues. The CDR3 spells CASSRTSGGSIPYNEQFF. Written as DNA, the CDR3 is TGTGCCAGCAGCCGGACTAGCGGGGGGTCGATCCCCTACAATGAGCAGTTCTTC.

The CDR3 coding sequence is TGTGCCAGTAGTATAGAAGCGGCCCCCCCTAGCAATCAGCCCCAGCATTTT. This encodes CASSIEAAPPSNQPQHF. This chain connects TRBV19 to TRBJ1-5, with no clear D. Trimming shortened V by 0 bases and J by 0 bases, and 12 bases separated the two germline ends. CDR1 LNHDA and CDR2 SQIVND come from the germline V gene (reference sequence). The CDR3 contains 17 residues.

The genes are TRBV5-1 and TRBJ2-7; D gene ambiguous. V lost 1 base and J lost 3, with 8 bases in between. The germline gives CDR1 SGHRS, CDR2 YFSETQ. The CDR3 extends over 13 amino acids. The CDR3 nucleotides read TGCGCCAGCAGCTTGAGTTCTAACTACGAGCAGTACTTC. It encodes CASSLSSNYEQYF.

The chain carries TRBV12-1 and TRBJ1-1; TRBD1, the table's D call, was not compared with the DNA. TRBV12-1 is a pseudogene locus. This CDR3 has 16 residues. The chain's CDR3 is CASSTLDRGLNTEAFF. The CDR3 nucleotides read TGTGCCAGCAGCACATTGGACAGGGGGCTGAACACTGAAGCTTTCTTT.

This chain links TRBV7-3 with TRBJ2-1, with 7 positions matching TRBD2. Germline-derived CDR1 and CDR2 are SGHTA and FQGTGA. This CDR3 is 15 amino acids long. After removal of 3 bases from V and 8 bases from J, the junction contained 10 bases not matched to a gene. CDR3 sequence reads: CASSLTAGPNDEQFF. CDR3 nucleotides: TGTGCCAGCAGCTTGACAGCGGGGCCGAACGATGAGCAGTTCTTC.